This T cell receptor beta chain was identified during a study of blood T cell repertoires in COVID-19 (TCRdb year 2020). Background for the entire study: Samples covering the acute and convalescent phases of COVID-19 were provided by collaborators in the United States, Italy and Spain. Where HLA class I and class II types were available, the types were taken from metadata supplied by the sample provider, not from assay-based typing. The samples were drawn from two sources: the first 160 participants of the ongoing ImmuneRACE study, and 1,254 subjects contributed by 6 global collaborators. A de-identified subject ID, COVID-19 status, age in years and sex were almost always included in the sample metadata. The prospective study material was composed of cDNA or gDNA derived from T cells, B-cell-depleted T cells, or PBMCs. The repertoires were made available in a free public database intended to serve as a resource for research on the immune response to SARS-CoV-2. The dataset comprised deeply sampled blood TCRbeta repertoires from subjects exposed to, actively infected with, or recovered from COVID-19. Findings and caveats that apply to the study as a whole: The quantity of clinical and demographic metadata differed by source and by participant and was supplied without curation.

Each collaborating institution followed its own protocols to collect whole blood in K2EDTA tubes. For TCRbeta analysis, collaborators shipped samples in one of three forms: frozen whole blood, isolated PBMCs, or DNA extracted from either of those sample types. Sequences LNHDA (CDR1) and SQIVND (CDR2) are obtained from the germline V gene (reference sequence). Between the V and J ends, shortened by 5 bases and 3 bases respectively, the junction contains 17 bases. The CDR3 sequence holds 15 residues, the cysteine and phenylalanine included. Only CDR3 DNA is held: 45 bases, read in frame from base 1. TCRbeta CDR3 regions were amplified from genomic DNA using the immunoSEQ Assay, a bias-controlled multiplex PCR. The source study handled its data this way. Within the assay, amplification of reference gene primers was used to estimate how many nucleated cells each sample contained. Sequence reads were collapsed and filtered to measure the absolute abundance of every unique TCRbeta CDR3 rearrangement. Productive Simpson clonality was computed per sample as the square root of Simpson's diversity index over productive rearrangements. Here the immuneACCESS table is served through TCRdb, limited to in-frame sequences with V and J called. Missing clones are a known gap in these copies; in checked studies unresolved V genes cover under half, and the rest lacks a known reason. D and trimming were read from the DNA, whereas the V and J calls and clone size are those reported in that table. The sample records hundreds of thousands of clones, approximately 90% of which are singletons. The ten biggest clones cover 4% to 5.5% of the sample.

Regarding this clone: Its antigen target is currently unknown. No much larger clone is present one base from it, and per-base qualities are unavailable.

The chain is assembled from TRBV19 and TRBJ2-7, and the D gene may be TRBD1, 6 bases matching. This sequence originates from a woman in her thirties with acute or convalescent COVID-19. Sequenced material: peripheral blood. The CDR3 region: CASSPRQARIYEQYF. The nucleotide sequence is given as TGTGCCAGTAGTCCCCGACAGGCAAGGATCTACGAGCAGTACTTC.